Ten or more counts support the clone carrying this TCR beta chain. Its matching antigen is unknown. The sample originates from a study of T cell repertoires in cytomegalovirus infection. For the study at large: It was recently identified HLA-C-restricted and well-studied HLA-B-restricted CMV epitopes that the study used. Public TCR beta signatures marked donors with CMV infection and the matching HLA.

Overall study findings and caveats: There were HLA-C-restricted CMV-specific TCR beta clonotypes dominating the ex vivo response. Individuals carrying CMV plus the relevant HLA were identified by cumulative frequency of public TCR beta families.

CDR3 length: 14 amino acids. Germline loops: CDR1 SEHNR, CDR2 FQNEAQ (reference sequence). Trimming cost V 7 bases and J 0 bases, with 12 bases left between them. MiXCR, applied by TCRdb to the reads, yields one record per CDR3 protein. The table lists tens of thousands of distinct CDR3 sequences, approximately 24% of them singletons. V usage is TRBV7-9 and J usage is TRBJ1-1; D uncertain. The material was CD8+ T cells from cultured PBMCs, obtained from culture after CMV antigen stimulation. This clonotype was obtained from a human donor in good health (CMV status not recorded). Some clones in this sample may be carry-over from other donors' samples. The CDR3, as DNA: TGTGCCAGCAATCAACCGGCGGTGAACACTGAAGCTTTCTTT. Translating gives CASNQPAVNTEAFF. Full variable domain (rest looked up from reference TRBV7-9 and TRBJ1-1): DTGVSQNPRHKITKRGQNVTFRCDPISEHNRLYWYRQTLGQGPEFLTYFQNEAQLEKSRLLSDRFSAERPKGSFSTLEIQRTEQGDSAMYLCASNQPAVNTEAFFGQGTRLTVV.